The clone carrying this T cell receptor (beta chain) has a handful of counts. This sample was included in a study of cytomegalovirus exposure and HLA in healthy donors. Primers included in the PCR were 60 Vbeta and 13 Jbeta primers. The assay was immunoSEQ multiplex PCR, and TCRdb's table has in-frame clones only and misses some. The profile covers tens of thousands of clones, with nearly 80% appearing a single time and about 4% taken by the ten largest. Germline V lookup: CDR1 GTSNPN, CDR2 SVGIG (reference sequence). The CDR3 spans 12 residues. The V end lost 0 bases, the J end lost 5 bases, and 6 bases lay between the germline ends.

The rearrangement uses TRBV30 and TRBJ2-3; D not resolved. The TCR sequence derives from a woman aged 40 to 49 in good health and CMV-seronegative. Sequencing was done on a sample of PBMCs. CDR3: CAWSVRRDTQYF. CDR3 DNA sequence: TGTGCCTGGAGTGTACGGAGAGATACGCAGTATTTT. Complete variable domain (other parts from reference TRBV30 and TRBJ2-3): SQTIHQWPATLVQPVGSPLSLECTVEGTSNPNLYWYRQAAGRGLQLLFYSVGIGQISSEVPQNLSASRPQDRQFILSSKKLLLSDSGFYLCAWSVRRDTQYFGPGTRLTVL.